Sequencing of this TCR beta chain was carried out in a study of T cells expressing NK-cell markers. Turning to the study itself: Researchers got TCR beta repertoires out of sorted CD3+CD56+NKG2C+, CD3+CD56+NKG2C- and CD3+CD56-NKG2C+ T cells. Seven donors tested HCMV-seropositive and one tested seronegative among the eight sequenced. Study-level results: Dominant NKG2C+ clonotypes made up about 1.0-7.0% of CD8+ T cells in six donors. For a few donors, these clonotypes were likewise the leading ones in the CD3+CD56-NKG2C+ fraction.

For each CDR3 protein, TCRdb gives one entry from its re-call of the 5' RACE reads, without DNA. The repertoire shows fewer than 400,000 distinct CDR3 sequences; the top ten hold about 10%. The CDR3 is made up of 13 amino acids. The germline V gene encodes CDR1 MNHNS and CDR2 SASEGT. A remark on this clonotype: Its matching antigen is unknown.

The V gene is TRBV6-1, the J gene TRBJ2-7; TCRdb reports TRBD1, a call that lacks DNA to check it against. Sequencing was done on a sample of blood T cells: a sorted CD56 or NKG2C T cell subset, CD4+ or CD8+ T cells, or bulk PBMC T cells (not recorded which). This receptor was identified in a woman in her forties or fifties in good health. This CDR3 is CASSSGVSYEQYF.